One sample yielded the 16 T cell receptor beta chains listed below, sequenced in a study of blood T cell repertoires in COVID-19. Produced via immunoSEQ multiplex PCR; TCRdb's table is partial and in-frame only. The sample carries around 130,000 clones, 84% recorded once. The sequenced sample consisted of peripheral blood. These receptors were collected from a human donor in a cohort sampled during active COVID-19.

The chain uses TRBV12-3 or TRBV12-4 and TRBJ2-1; possible D gene TRBD1, 6 bases. Trimming pared 4 bases from V and 6 bases from J, leaving 7 bases between. CDR3 length: 12 amino acids. The CDR3 spells CASSWTVNEQFF. Written as DNA, the CDR3 is TGTGCCAGCAGTTGGACAGTCAATGAGCAGTTCTTC.

In DNA form, the CDR3 reads TGCGCCAGCAGCCAAACCGGGACAGGGGACTACGAGCAGTACTTC. This sequence encodes CASSQTGTGDYEQYF. V usage is TRBV4-1 and J usage is TRBJ2-7; 10 nucleotides agree with TRBD1. The CDR3 is 15 amino acids. CDR1 is MGHRA, CDR2 YSYEKL, per germline. The trim removed 2 bases at V and 3 bases at J, leaving 4 bases unmatched.

The chain has TRBV11-3 and TRBJ2-1; TRBD1 matches at 8 bases. J gave up 6 bases and V 3 bases, and 1 base lay outside the gene matches. CDR3 length: 13 residues. Germline V gives CDR1 SGHNT, CDR2 YENEEA. The CDR3 here is CASSFTGGNEQFF. The DNA of the CDR3 is TGTGCCAGCAGCTTTACAGGGGGCAATGAGCAGTTCTTC.

The chain carries TRBV7-6 and TRBJ1-6; TRBD1 agrees at 7 bases. This CDR3 is 15 amino acids long. V lost 5 bases and J lost 7; bases outside the gene matches: 8. Germline-derived CDR1 and CDR2 are SGHVS and FNYEAQ. CDR3 in amino acids: CASSPQPGQNSPLHF. The CDR3 DNA reads as TGTGCCAGCAGCCCCCAGCCGGGACAGAATTCACCCCTCCACTTT.

The count of this clone is one. V is TRBV5-6 and J is TRBJ1-1, with D possibly TRBD1 on 6 matching bases. Trimming took off 10 bases at V and 4 bases at J, with 23 bases between the two ends. Germline V gene data show CDR1 as SGHDT and CDR2 as YYEEEE. The CDR3 sequence is 15 residues long. CDR3 in DNA: TGTGCCTACCTGGACAGTCCAACCCTGAGCACTGAAGCTTTCTTT. This gives the protein CAYLDSPTLSTEAFF.

This chain links TRBV10-3 with TRBJ2-2; D unclear. The CDR3 length is 14 residues. CDR1 is ENHRY, CDR2 SYGVKD, per germline. V was clipped by 6 bases and J by 6 bases, with 14 bases between them. The CDR3, as DNA: TGTGCCATCAGGGAGCAGACCCAGGCCGGGGAGCTGTTTTTT. It is translated as CAIREQTQAGELFF.

This clone came up once. The chain uses TRBV21-1 and TRBJ2-7; the table gives TRBD2 as D, unverified against the DNA. TRBV21-1 is deemed a pseudogene. The CDR3 extends over 15 amino acids. Written as DNA, the CDR3 is TGTGCCAGCAGCAATCCTCGGGTCCGCTCCTACGAGCAGTACTTC. Residues: CASSNPRVRSYEQYF.

In its sample, this clone was seen once. The chain links TRBV27 to TRBJ1-4; 7 bases match TRBD1. The CDR3 is made up of 16 amino acids. Germline V CDR1 and CDR2: MNHEY, SMNVEV (reference sequence). With V trimmed by 2 bases and J by 0 bases, 3 bases remained unmatched. The CDR3 DNA follows: TGTGCCAGCAGTTTACATACAGGGGCAACTAATGAAAAACTGTTTTTT. Translating gives CASSLHTGATNEKLFF.

V usage is TRBV27 and J usage is TRBJ1-6; 10 bases agree with TRBD1. Unmatched junction bases numbered 9, after V lost 5 bases and J lost 8 bases. CDR1 is MNHEY, CDR2 SMNVEV, per germline (reference sequence). The CDR3 loop spans 16 amino acids. CDR3 residues: CASSLLRTGGYSPLHF. The CDR3 DNA reads TGTGCCAGCAGTCTTCTGAGGACAGGGGGTTATTCACCCCTCCACTTT.

The J gene is TRBJ1-2, the V gene TRBV9; 7 nucleotides line up with TRBD1. The CDR3 totals 14 residues. Germline CDR1 reads SGDLS; CDR2 reads YYNGEE. V gave up 2 bases and J gave up 4 bases; unmatched junction bases: 5. CDR3 sequence (DNA): TGTGCCAGCAGCGTGGGACAGAGATTCTATGGCTACACCTTC. Translated, it gives CASSVGQRFYGYTF.

The chain employs TRBV21-1 and TRBJ1-1; no check of the table's D call, TRBD1, against the DNA was made. TRBV21-1 is termed a pseudogene. CDR3 length equals 17 residues. The CDR3 DNA follows: TGTGCCAGCAGCCAAGGCGGACAGGGGGCGTACAACACTGAAGCTTTCTTT. It translates to CASSQGGQGAYNTEAFF.

This clone was seen a few times. J is TRBJ1-6 and V is TRBV5-4; no clear D. Germline CDR1 SGHNT, CDR2 YYREEE (reference sequence). The CDR3 is 15 amino acids. V dropped 0 bases and J dropped 7 bases, with 11 bases sitting between them. The DNA for the CDR3 is TGTGCCAGCAGCTTGGACGCGGCCGGGAATTCACCCCTCCACTTT. This encodes CASSLDAAGNSPLHF.

The chain has TRBV18 and TRBJ2-1; D may be TRBD1 (6 bases). Trimming pared 3 bases from V and 2 bases from J, leaving 17 bases between. The germline gives CDR1 KGHSH, CDR2 LQKENI. The CDR3 sequence is 17 residues long. Here the CDR3 DNA reads TGTGCCAGCTCACCCGGTTCAGGGGCCCGAACCTACAATGAGCAGTTCTTC. Protein sequence: CASSPGSGARTYNEQFF.

This chain uses TRBV19 with TRBJ2-1, with 7 nucleotides matching TRBD2. The CDR3 consists of 14 residues. After removal of 4 bases from V and 9 bases from J, the junction contained 9 bases not matched to a gene. Germline CDR1 reads LNHDA; CDR2 reads SQIVND (reference sequence). The CDR3 nucleotides are TGTGCCAGTAGTAGCCTTGGGGGGGGAGGTGAGCAGTTCTTC. It codes for CASSSLGGGGEQFF.

The rearrangement uses TRBV14 and TRBJ1-1; perhaps TRBD1 as D (5 bases). The ends were cut back, 1 base at V and 4 bases at J, with 13 bases in the middle. The CDR3 is 15 residues long. Germline CDR1 is SGHDN and CDR2 is FVKESK. The CDR3 reads CASSQVMSGGTEAFF. The DNA for the CDR3 is TGTGCCAGCAGCCAAGTGATGTCGGGGGGCACTGAAGCTTTCTTT.

This rearrangement joins TRBV5-1 to TRBJ2-7, with 8 bases aligning to TRBD1. The V gene's germline CDR1 is SGHRS and CDR2 YFSETQ. V lost 3 bases, J lost 6 bases, and 8 bases stayed unmatched. This CDR3 comprises 14 residues. The CDR3 nucleotides read TGCGCCAGCAGCTCCGGACAGGGTGGAGGCGAGCAGTACTTC. This codes for CASSSGQGGGEQYF.